This T cell receptor beta chain was sequenced during a study of T cell repertoires in cytomegalovirus infection. Study-wide results and caveats: People with CMV and the relevant HLA were identified by cumulative public TCR beta family frequency.

TCRdb re-derived calls from the reads in MiXCR, one entry per CDR3 protein. The sample gives under 90,000 distinct CDR3 sequences, approximately 24% of which show up once; 65% to 85% is in the top ten. Trimming removed 6 bases from V and 2 bases from J; junction bases left unmatched: 8. CDR1 and CDR2 (germline): LNHDA, SQIVND (reference sequence). The CDR3 is 17 residues long. This clonotype was detected a few times. Antigen unknown. The receptor's source is a human donor in good health (CMV status not recorded). Some clones in this sample may be carry-over from other donors' samples. The chain couples TRBV19 to TRBJ2-3; the match to TRBD2 covers 13 bases. Sequencing was carried out using PBMCs, sequenced either directly or after in vitro stimulation (not recorded which). CDR3: CASSRTSGRGNTDTQYF. In nucleotides, the CDR3 is TGTGCCAGTAGCCGGACTAGCGGGAGAGGTAACACAGATACGCAGTATTTT.